This T cell receptor (beta chain) was captured in a study of beta chain features in type 1 diabetes. General observations from the study: Insertions at VDJ junctions were less frequent in type 1 diabetes patients. These patients also deleted more nucleotides at the same junctions.

Expressed TCRB transcripts got sequenced, as all isolated RNA was reverse transcribed. The method was immunoSEQ multiplex PCR; TCRdb's version includes in-frame clones alone and lacks a portion of them. The repertoire has tens of thousands of clones, about 61% of them found once; the top ten carry 2% to 2.5%. The CDR3 has 16 residues. A note on this clone: Its antigen is unknown.

Averaging about 120 mL, one heparinised blood draw was given by each donor. Based on CD45RO/CCR7/CD25/CD127/CD95/CD27, CD4+ regulatory, stem cell-like memory, naive and central memory cells were sorted. Sequenced input: Tregs from blood. V is TRBV21-1 and J is TRBJ2-5; TRBD2 is the table's D call, not checked against the DNA. TRBV21-1 is a pseudogene segment. This sequence was found in a woman younger than 35 in good health. This CDR3 reads CASSAGLGTWEETQYF. As DNA, the CDR3 is TGTGCCAGCAGCGCGGGGCTTGGGACCTGGGAAGAGACCCAGTACTTC.